Listed below are T cell receptor beta chains from one sample, sequenced in a study of T cell responses to AZD1222 COVID-19 vaccine. TCRdb's table, derived via immunoSEQ multiplex PCR, lists solely in-frame clones and lacks some. The profile shows approximately 110,000 clones, approximately 84% of them singletons. The sequencing used peripheral blood, collected on day 0 of AZD1222 vaccination. These receptors were taken from an adult in good health. Both conserved end residues are part of each CDR3. The D gene is left open where the match is weak. The size of a clone is reported for some rows only, either as once, few or many, or as a class for expanded clones.

-	TRBV9	TRBJ1-2	-	CASSVEGWGGGTGYTF	TGTGCCAGCAGCGTAGAGGGTTGGGGCGGCGGTACGGGCTACACCTTC
TRBD1	TRBV28	TRBJ2-3	-	CASSFRGQGTTDTQYF	TGTGCCAGCAGTTTTCGCGGACAGGGGACCACAGATACGCAGTATTTT
-	TRBV2	TRBJ1-2	once	CASSPDGLYGYTF	TGTGCCAGCAGTCCGGACGGGCTCTATGGCTACACCTTC
TRBD2	TRBV9	TRBJ2-3	-	CASSIYPSGSSTDTQYF	TGTGCCAGCAGCATCTACCCAAGCGGGAGCAGCACAGATACGCAGTATTTT
-	TRBV12-3/TRBV12-4	TRBJ2-7	-	CASSRPTSYEQYF	TGTGCCAGCAGTCGCCCGACCTCCTACGAGCAGTACTTC
TRBD1	TRBV29-1	TRBJ1-1	-	CSVSGGWGMNTEAFF	TGCAGCGTCTCAGGGGGGTGGGGCATGAACACTGAAGCTTTCTTT
-	TRBV6-2/TRBV6-3	TRBJ1-1	once	CASSELTGGTNTEAFF	TGTGCCAGCAGCGAACTGACAGGAGGAACTAACACTGAAGCTTTCTTT
-	TRBV27	TRBJ2-1	-	CASSSLNWNEQFF	TGTGCCAGCAGTTCCCTAAATTGGAATGAGCAGTTCTTC
TRBD1	TRBV5-1	TRBJ1-3	once	CASSGSGQAISGNTIYF	TGCGCCAGCAGTGGTTCGGGACAGGCGATCTCTGGAAACACCATATATTTT
-	TRBV11-2	TRBJ1-2	-	CASSLVTPRSISF	TGTGCCAGCAGCTTAGTGACACCTCGTTCTATCTCCTTC
TRBD1	TRBV11-2	TRBJ1-3	-	CASSLRDRPEIGNTIYF	TGTGCCAGCAGCCTCCGGGACAGACCCGAGATTGGAAACACCATATATTTT
-	TRBV28	TRBJ2-2	-	CASSLYLLPLNTGELFF	TGTGCCAGCAGTTTATATCTACTACCACTGAACACCGGGGAGCTGTTTTTT
TRBD1	TRBV6-5	TRBJ1-2	-	CASTRQGARAYGYTF	TGTGCCAGCACCCGACAGGGGGCGCGGGCCTATGGCTACACCTTC
-	TRBV6-1	TRBJ2-1	-	CASSEARLIREQFF	TGTGCCAGCAGTGAAGCGCGGCTTATCAGGGAGCAGTTCTTC
-	TRBV3-1/TRBV3-2	TRBJ1-2	-	CASSKESTTFIGYTF	TGTGCCAGCAGCAAAGAGTCGACCACTTTCATCGGCTACACCTTC
-	TRBV12-3/TRBV12-4	TRBJ2-7	-	CASSLILSYEQYF	TGTGCCAGCAGTTTAATCCTGTCGTACGAGCAGTACTTC
TRBD1	TRBV3-1/TRBV3-2	TRBJ1-4	-	CASSRTGLYEKLFF	TGTGCCAGCAGCCGGACAGGGTTGTATGAAAAACTGTTTTTT
-	TRBV19	TRBJ1-5	few	CASSIDREYQPQHF	TGTGCCAGTAGTATAGACAGGGAATATCAGCCCCAGCATTTT
-	TRBV11-2	TRBJ2-7	few	CASSLENTFSSYEQYF	TGTGCCAGCAGCTTAGAGAATACCTTTAGCTCCTACGAGCAGTACTTC
TRBD2	TRBV29-1	TRBJ2-3	-	CSVDRRGADTQYF	TGCAGCGTCGACAGGCGGGGGGCAGATACGCAGTATTTT
-	TRBV30	TRBJ2-7	-	CAWSVLAIEQYF	TGTGCCTGGAGTGTACTCGCGATCGAGCAGTACTTC
-	TRBV10-2	TRBJ2-1	-	CASSSNEQFF	TGCGCCAGCAGTTCCAATGAGCAGTTCTTC
TRBD2	TRBV7-6	TRBJ2-3	-	CASSFSGGGTDTQYF	TGTGCCAGCAGCTTTAGCGGGGGGGGCACAGATACGCAGTATTTT
TRBD1	TRBV2	TRBJ2-5	-	CASSPRGQGGKETQYF	TGTGCCAGCAGTCCCCGCGGACAGGGAGGAAAAGAGACCCAGTACTTC
-	TRBV14	TRBJ1-2	-	CASSGVPYYGYTF	TGTGCCAGCAGCGGGGTCCCTTACTATGGCTACACCTTC
-	TRBV18	TRBJ2-2	-	CASSPSLGGGTGELFF	TGTGCCAGCTCACCGTCCTTGGGGGGCGGCACCGGGGAGCTGTTTTTT